The 25 T cell receptor beta chains below all came from one sample that was sequenced in a study of T-cell reconstitution after alpha-beta-depleted transplantation in children. Library preparation (for TCRbeta) was performed with unique molecular identifiers. TCRdb processed the PCR reads anew with MiXCR; each CDR3 protein has one entry. The sample consists of a few hundred thousand distinct CDR3 sequences, 9% to 12% of them appearing once. The source was PBMCs from the stem cell graft donor, collected from the stem cell graft. The receptors were gathered from a human donor who donated a stem cell graft to a child with acute lymphoblastic leukemia.

Comments on this clonotype: A clone one base away is much larger, so this may be a read error. V usage is TRBV5-1 and J usage is TRBJ2-6; D may match TRBD1 or TRBD2 (5 bases each). The CDR3 is 16 residues long. Germline CDR1 and CDR2: SGHRS and YFSETQ. DNA for the CDR3: TGCGCCAGAAGCTTGGATGGGACCTCTGGGGCCAACGTCCTGACTTTC. Translated, it gives CARSLDGTSGANVLTF.

This clonotype turned up a few times. The gene calls are TRBV4-3 and TRBJ2-7, with 10 positions matching TRBD2. This CDR3 is 16 amino acids long. Losses at the gene ends were 0 bases for V and 4 bases for J; bases not matched to a gene: 6. The V gene's germline CDR1 is LGHNA and CDR2 YSLEER. CDR3 residues: CASSQDEASGRYEQYF. The CDR3 DNA follows: TGCGCCAGCAGCCAAGATGAGGCTAGCGGGAGATACGAGCAGTACTTC.

There are a few counts of this clonotype. V gene TRBV5-1 combines with J gene TRBJ2-2; D ambiguous. Germline V gene lookup returns CDR1 SGHRS and CDR2 YFSETQ. CDR3 length: 14 amino acids. V lost 3 bases and J 1 base, leaving 7 bases between the germline ends. As DNA, the CDR3 is TGCGCCAGCAGCTCTGACGAGAACACCGGGGAGCTGTTTTTT. Its translation: CASSSDENTGELFF.

This clonotype came up many times. The J gene is TRBJ1-6, the V gene TRBV4-2, with 9 bases lining up with TRBD1. CDR3 length equals 16 residues. The V gene end was trimmed by 0 bases and the J gene end by 7 bases; junction bases not matched to a gene: 4. From germline, CDR1 is LGHNA and CDR2 YNFKEQ. In DNA form, the CDR3 reads TGTGCCAGCAGCCAAGATCTTGGGACAGGGAATTCACCCCTCCACTTT. Translated, it gives CASSQDLGTGNSPLHF.

This clonotype appeared a few times. The chain couples TRBV12-3 or TRBV12-4 to TRBJ1-5; 9 positions match TRBD1. The ends lost 5 bases at V and 1 base at J; junction bases unmatched: 9. The CDR3 totals 17 residues. The CDR3 DNA is TGTGCCAGCAGTGAAGGGACAGGGAGAGGGAGCAATCAGCCCCAGCATTTT. It yields the protein CASSEGTGRGSNQPQHF.

The V call is TRBV12-3 or TRBV12-4, the J call TRBJ1-5; the D gene is possibly TRBD1 (6 bases). V was shortened by 7 bases and J by 2 bases, with 12 bases between the two germline ends. The CDR3 length is 14 residues. The DNA for the CDR3 is TGTGCCAGCAAAACAGGGTTAGGCAATCAGCCCCAGCATTTT. It encodes CASKTGLGNQPQHF.

The J gene is TRBJ2-7, the V gene TRBV6-2 or TRBV6-3; TRBD2 agrees at 11 bases. The CDR3 spans 14 residues. Germline values: CDR1 MNHEY, CDR2 SVGEGT. The V segment lost 8 bases and the J segment 4 bases; nucleotides outside the gene matches: 7. CDR3 coding DNA: TGTGCCAGCTCTATAGCGGGAGGGTCGTACGAGCAGTACTTC. This gives the protein CASSIAGGSYEQYF.

This clonotype turned up a few times. The chain uses TRBV7-8 and TRBJ2-2; the D gene is possibly TRBD2 (5 bases). Germline V gives CDR1 SGHVS, CDR2 FQNEAQ. The CDR3 totals 15 residues. With 6 bases removed from V and 6 bases from J, the gap between germline ends came to 17 bases. The CDR3 here is CASSLVRGWAGELFF. The DNA of the CDR3 is TGTGCCAGCAGTCTGGTCCGGGGTTGGGCCGGGGAGCTGTTTTTT. The variable domain in full, completed from reference TRBV7-8 and TRBJ2-2, reads GAGVSQSPRYKVAKRGQDVALRCDPISGHVSLFWYQQALGQGPEFLTYFQNEAQLDKSGLPSDRFFAERPEGSVSTLKIQRTQQEDSAVYLCASSLVRGWAGELFFGEGSRLTVL.

This clonotype was seen a few times. The chain is built from TRBV12-3 or TRBV12-4 and TRBJ1-5; D might be TRBD1 (5 bases). The V gene lost 5 bases and the J gene lost 5 bases, with 13 bases spanning the gap. The CDR3 totals 14 residues. CDR3 amino acids: CASSPGGNDQPQHF. The DNA of the CDR3 is TGTGCCAGCAGTCCGGGGGGAAACGATCAGCCCCAGCATTTT.

The chain employs TRBV7-2 and TRBJ1-5; 7 bases align to TRBD1. The CDR3 sequence is 15 residues long. Germline values: CDR1 SGHTA, CDR2 FQGNSA. After removal of 5 bases from V and 0 bases from J, the junction contained 4 bases not matched to a gene. The CDR3 spells CASSPQGDSNQPQHF. The DNA of the CDR3 is TGTGCCAGCAGCCCCCAGGGGGATAGCAATCAGCCCCAGCATTTT.

This clonotype was counted ten times or more. The DNA for the CDR3 is TGTGCCAGCAGCTGGGGGACAGGGGCTTCTTACGAGCAGTACTTC. Its translation is CASSWGTGASYEQYF. V usage is TRBV11-2 and J usage is TRBJ2-7; 10 bases line up with TRBD1. The CDR3 covers 15 residues. Trimming took 4 bases from V and 4 from J; bases not matched to a gene: 7. Germline V gene sequence: CDR1 SGHAT, CDR2 FQNNGV.

The chain joins TRBV4-1 to TRBJ1-3, with TRBD1 matching 7 bases. V shed 3 bases and J 2 bases; nucleotides not matched to a gene: 10. The length of the CDR3 is 17 residues. Looked up from germline, CDR1 is MGHRA and CDR2 is YSYEKL. The CDR3, as DNA: TGCGCCAGCAGCCAGTTGAATCCAGGGGGAACTGGAAACACCATATATTTT. Protein product: CASSQLNPGGTGNTIYF.

This clonotype has only a few counts. V usage is TRBV28 and J usage is TRBJ2-3; 7 bases are a match to TRBD2. Per germline, CDR1 MDHEN and CDR2 SYDVKM. With 4 bases clipped from V and 6 bases from J, the junction kept 25 bases outside the gene matches. CDR3 size: 20 residues. DNA of the CDR3: TGTGCCAGCAGTTCGCTAGCGGTAGAGGCCGGGGGACTTCCCGCGGATACGCAGTATTTT. This gives the protein CASSSLAVEAGGLPADTQYF.

In this sample, this clonotype turned up a few times. The J gene is TRBJ2-3, the V gene TRBV7-2; 9 nucleotides agree with TRBD2. Trimming removed 4 bases from V and 6 bases from J; junction bases left unmatched: 8. Germline lookup yields CDR1 SGHTA and CDR2 FQGNSA. The CDR3 contains 15 residues. CDR3 sequence (DNA): TGTGCCAGCAGCTATACGCTAGCGGGACCCGATACGCAGTATTTT. Translating gives CASSYTLAGPDTQYF.

This chain connects TRBV7-2 to TRBJ2-1, with a possible D match to TRBD2 (6 bases). The CDR3 extends over 11 amino acids. V was shortened by 5 bases and J by 11 bases, with 10 bases between the two germline ends. Germline V gives CDR1 SGHTA, CDR2 FQGNSA. CDR3 sequence: CASSPGAQQFF. The CDR3 DNA reads TGTGCCAGCAGCCCGGGAGCCCAGCAGTTCTTC.

This clonotype was detected only a few times. The chain recombines TRBV11-1 with TRBJ2-6; maybe TRBD2 (6 bases). Germline loops: CDR1 SGHAT, CDR2 FQDESV (reference sequence). V was shortened by 7 bases and J by 4 bases, with 23 bases between the two germline ends. The CDR3 is 18 residues long. The CDR3 reads CASTVKREALPGANVLTF. The DNA for the CDR3 is TGTGCCAGCACCGTTAAGAGGGAGGCCCTCCCAGGGGCCAACGTCCTGACTTTC.

This clonotype was seen a handful of times. The V and J genes are TRBV3-1 and TRBJ1-5, with 8 bases aligning to TRBD1. The CDR3 contains 16 residues. V lost 0 bases and J lost 7; bases outside the gene matches: 8. The germline CDR1 and CDR2 sequences are LGHDT and YNNKEL (reference sequence). CDR3 amino acids: CASSQDLAAGGQPQHF. The CDR3 DNA reads TGTGCCAGCAGCCAAGACCTAGCCGCAGGGGGCCAGCCCCAGCATTTT. Looking up the rest from reference TRBV3-1 and TRBJ1-5 gives the full variable domain: DTAVSQTPKYLVTQMGNDKSIKCEQNLGHDTMYWYKQDSKKFLKIMFSYNNKELIINETVPNRFSPKSPDKAHLNLHINSLELGDSAVYFCASSQDLAAGGQPQHFGDGTRLSIL.

This clonotype came up a few times. This chain uses TRBV7-2 with TRBJ2-2; the match to TRBD2 covers 12 bases. The J segment lost 7 bases and the V segment lost 3 bases, leaving 3 bases of the junction unmatched. The germline V gene encodes CDR1 SGHTA and CDR2 FQGNSA. The CDR3 runs 15 residues. The CDR3 protein is CASSLTSGSGGELFF. The CDR3 DNA is TGTGCCAGCAGCTTGACTAGCGGGAGCGGCGGGGAGCTGTTTTTT.

CDR3 bases: TGTGCCAGCAGCTTAGGGTTGTATGGGTCCTACAATGAGCAGTTCTTC. It specifies CASSLGLYGSYNEQFF. The chain combines TRBV7-9 with TRBJ2-1; D not resolved. With 1 base removed from V and 1 base from J, the gap between germline ends came to 11 bases. This CDR3 is built from 16 residues. Germline CDR1 SEHNR, CDR2 FQNEAQ (reference sequence).

V and J are TRBV27 and TRBJ2-2; 8 bases align to TRBD2. CDR3 size: 14 residues. Germline V gene lookup returns CDR1 MNHEY and CDR2 SMNVEV (reference sequence). The J segment lost 5 bases and the V segment lost 8 bases, leaving 7 bases of the junction unmatched. The CDR3: CASGAGVGTGELFF. CDR3 DNA: TGTGCCAGCGGAGCGGGAGTTGGTACCGGGGAGCTGTTTTTT.

This clonotype was counted a few times. The rearrangement uses TRBV14 and TRBJ2-7, with unresolved D. The germline V and J ends were trimmed by 0 bases and 11 bases, with 8 bases remaining between them. The CDR3 sequence is 11 residues long. Germline CDR1 and CDR2: SGHDN and FVKESK. CDR3 in DNA: TGTGCCAGCAGCCAAGATGGGCGGAAGTACTTC. This encodes CASSQDGRKYF.

The chain carries TRBV7-9 and TRBJ2-6, with D hard to call. This CDR3 spans 17 amino acids. Trimming removed 3 bases from V and 4 bases from J, with 16 bases in between. Germline V lookup: CDR1 SEHNR, CDR2 FQNEAQ (reference sequence). The CDR3 protein is CASSFVVASSGANVLTF. The CDR3 DNA is TGTGCCAGCAGCTTTGTAGTGGCGAGTTCCGGGGCCAACGTCCTGACTTTC.

This clonotype was seen a handful of times. The genes are TRBV27 and TRBJ2-1; 10 bases map to TRBD2. Germline values: CDR1 MNHEY, CDR2 SMNVEV (reference sequence). J gave up 7 bases and V 6 bases, and 15 bases lay outside the gene matches. The CDR3 is 17 amino acids. The CDR3 loop is CASSQAGGPFPFNEQFF. Here the CDR3 DNA reads TGTGCCAGCAGCCAAGCGGGAGGGCCGTTTCCCTTTAATGAGCAGTTCTTC.

This clonotype was observed many times. J is TRBJ2-7 and V is TRBV9, with 8 positions matching TRBD2. CDR3 length: 14 amino acids. From germline, CDR1 is SGDLS and CDR2 YYNGEE. V trimming: 4 bases; J trimming: 4 bases; junction bases outside the gene matches: 7. The chain's CDR3 is CASSPGGGLYEQYF. CDR3 nucleotides: TGTGCCAGCAGCCCCGGGGGGGGCCTTTACGAGCAGTACTTC.

V gene TRBV11-2 combines with J gene TRBJ2-7; 7 bases align to TRBD2. CDR1 SGHAT and CDR2 FQNNGV come from the germline V gene. The CDR3 contains 16 residues. V lost 1 base, J lost 1 base, and 7 bases stayed unmatched. The CDR3 here is CASSLAVAGASYEQYF. CDR3 in DNA: TGTGCCAGCAGCTTAGCCGTCGCGGGAGCTTCCTACGAGCAGTACTTC.